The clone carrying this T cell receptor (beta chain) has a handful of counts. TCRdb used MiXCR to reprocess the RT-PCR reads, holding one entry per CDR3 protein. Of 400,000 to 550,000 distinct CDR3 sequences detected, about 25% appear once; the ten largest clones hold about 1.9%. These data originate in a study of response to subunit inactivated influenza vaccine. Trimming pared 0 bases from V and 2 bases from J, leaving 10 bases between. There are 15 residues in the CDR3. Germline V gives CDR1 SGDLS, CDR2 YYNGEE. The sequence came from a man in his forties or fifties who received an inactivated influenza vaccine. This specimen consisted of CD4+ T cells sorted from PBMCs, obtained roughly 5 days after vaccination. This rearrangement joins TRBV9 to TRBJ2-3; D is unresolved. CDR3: CASSVVGINTDTQYF. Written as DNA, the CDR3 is TGTGCCAGCAGCGTAGTTGGGATTAACACAGATACGCAGTATTTT.